The sample holds a few counts of the clone carrying this TCR beta chain. Its antigen remains unknown. Treatment indicated: approximately 9-day PBMC culture with coronavirus spike peptide pools or control peptides (ViraFEST assay). Unexposed donor CD4+ T cells predated the COVID-19 pandemic, collected 2011-2018. Both SARS-CoV-2 S/N and four cold-coronavirus spikes were used, cells permitting, to probe CD4+ T cells of unexposed donors. This CDR3 is built from 15 residues. Germline CDR1 and CDR2: SEHNR and FQNEAQ (reference sequence). Deletions cut 5 bases from V and 0 bases from J, with 12 bases between. The data belong to a study of vaccination and CD4 T cells after COVID-19. Findings and caveats of the study: Among convalescent patients, a median around 86% of reactive clones emerged only after vaccination.

With the Oncomine TCR Beta short-read assay, DNA from cultured CD4+ T cells was sequenced. TCRdb used MiXCR to reprocess the PCR reads, holding one entry per CDR3 protein. The repertoire consists of approximately 9,800 distinct CDR3 sequences, with 35% to 45% occurring once and the leading ten covering about an eighth. The sequence derives from a human donor in good health. The sequenced material came from CD4+ T cells from blood, cultured in vitro. The chain has TRBV7-9 and TRBJ2-3; D possibly corresponds to TRBD2 (6 bases). CDR3 DNA sequence: TGTGCCAGCAGCCAAACAGGAGGGAGCACAGATACGCAGTATTTT. Translating it yields CASSQTGGSTDTQYF.